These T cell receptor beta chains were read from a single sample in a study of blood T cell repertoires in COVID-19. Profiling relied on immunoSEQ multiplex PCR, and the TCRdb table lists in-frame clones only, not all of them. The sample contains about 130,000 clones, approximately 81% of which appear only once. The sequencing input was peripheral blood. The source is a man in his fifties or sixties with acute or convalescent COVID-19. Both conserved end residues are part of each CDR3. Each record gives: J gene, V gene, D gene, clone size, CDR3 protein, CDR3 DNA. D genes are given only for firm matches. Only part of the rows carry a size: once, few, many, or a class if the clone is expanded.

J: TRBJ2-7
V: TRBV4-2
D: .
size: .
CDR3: CASSQVPGVSYEQYF
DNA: TGTGCCAGCAGCCAAGTCCCGGGGGTCTCCTACGAGCAGTACTTC

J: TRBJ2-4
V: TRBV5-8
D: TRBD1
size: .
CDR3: CASSDNPGTAGNIQYF
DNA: TGTGCCAGCAGCGATAATCCTGGGACAGCAGGAAACATTCAGTACTTC

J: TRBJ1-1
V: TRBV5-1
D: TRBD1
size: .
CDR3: CASSLHRGDMNTEAFF
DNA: TGCGCCAGCAGCTTGCACAGGGGAGACATGAACACTGAAGCTTTCTTT

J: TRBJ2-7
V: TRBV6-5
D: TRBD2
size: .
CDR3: CASSSRGTSSYEQYF
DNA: TGTGCCAGCAGTTCAAGGGGGACTAGCTCCTACGAGCAGTACTTC

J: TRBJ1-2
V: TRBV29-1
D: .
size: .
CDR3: CSVTGNTF
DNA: TGCAGCGTTACGGGGAACACCTTC

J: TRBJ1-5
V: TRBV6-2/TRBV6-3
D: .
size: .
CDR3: CASSTTNQPQHF
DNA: TGTGCCAGCAGTACCACTAATCAGCCCCAGCATTTT

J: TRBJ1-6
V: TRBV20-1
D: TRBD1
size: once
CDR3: CSASIAGQDHSPLHF
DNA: TGCAGTGCTAGTATCGCCGGACAGGACCATTCACCCCTCCACTTT

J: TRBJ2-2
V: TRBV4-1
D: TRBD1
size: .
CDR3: CASSPTGVSTGELFF
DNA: TGCGCCAGCAGCCCGACAGGGGTTAGCACCGGGGAGCTGTTTTTT

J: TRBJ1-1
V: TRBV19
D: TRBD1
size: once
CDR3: CASSIQSGQVFFF
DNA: TGTGCCAGTAGTATTCAATCGGGACAGGTGTTTTTCTTT

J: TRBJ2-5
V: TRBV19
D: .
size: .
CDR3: CASKERLGETQYF
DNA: TGTGCCAGTAAAGAGCGTCTAGGAGAGACCCAGTACTTC

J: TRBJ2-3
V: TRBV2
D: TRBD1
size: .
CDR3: CASSGDRDTDTQYF
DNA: TGTGCCAGCAGTGGGGACAGGGACACAGATACGCAGTATTTT

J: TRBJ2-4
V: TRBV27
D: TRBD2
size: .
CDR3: CASGSEPGLAGVDIQYF
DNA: TGTGCCAGCGGGTCTGAGCCAGGACTAGCGGGAGTAGACATTCAGTACTTC

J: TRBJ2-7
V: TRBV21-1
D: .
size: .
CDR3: CASSSTSGGSSMISSYEQYF
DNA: TGTGCCAGCAGCAGCACTAGCGGGGGGTCCTCGATGATTAGCTCCTACGAGCAGTACTTC

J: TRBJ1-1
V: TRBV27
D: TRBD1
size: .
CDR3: CASSLAGDRGHGTEAFF
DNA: TGTGCCAGCAGTTTAGCTGGTGACAGGGGGCATGGAACTGAAGCTTTCTTT

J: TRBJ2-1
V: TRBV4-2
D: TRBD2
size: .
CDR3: CASSLSGGADNEQFF
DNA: TGTGCCAGCAGCCTTAGCGGGGGGGCAGACAATGAGCAGTTCTTC

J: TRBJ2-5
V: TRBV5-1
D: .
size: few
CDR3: CASSFSASQGETQYF
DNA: TGCGCCAGCAGCTTTTCAGCGTCCCAGGGAGAGACCCAGTACTTC

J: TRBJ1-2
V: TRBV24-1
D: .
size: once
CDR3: CATSDQGYGYTF
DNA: TGTGCCACCAGTGATCAGGGATATGGCTACACCTTC

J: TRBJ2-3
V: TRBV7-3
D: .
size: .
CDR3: CASSFGGMTDTQYF
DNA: TGTGCCAGCAGCTTTGGCGGGATGACAGATACGCAGTATTTT

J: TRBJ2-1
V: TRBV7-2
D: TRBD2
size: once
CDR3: CASSLHYITSGRTRNEQFF
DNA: TGTGCCAGCAGCCTGCATTATATTACTAGCGGGAGGACCAGGAATGAGCAGTTCTTC

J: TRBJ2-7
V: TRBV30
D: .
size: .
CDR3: CAWSAGVLYEQYF
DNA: TGTGCCTGGAGTGCGGGGGTCCTCTACGAGCAGTACTTC

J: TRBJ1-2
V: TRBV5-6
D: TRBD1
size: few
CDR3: CASSQTGRPNYGYTF
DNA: TGTGCCAGCAGCCAGACAGGGCGTCCTAACTATGGCTACACCTTC

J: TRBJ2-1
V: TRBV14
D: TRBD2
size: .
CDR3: CASSQAKIAGGRNEQFF
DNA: TGTGCCAGCAGCCAAGCGAAGATAGCGGGGGGGCGGAATGAGCAGTTCTTC

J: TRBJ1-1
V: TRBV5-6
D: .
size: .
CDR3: CASSSWEDTEAFF
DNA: TGTGCCAGCAGCTCATGGGAGGACACTGAAGCTTTCTTT

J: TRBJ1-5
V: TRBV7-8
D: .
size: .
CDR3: CASSPGGNQPQHF
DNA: TGTGCCAGCAGCCCGGGAGGCAATCAGCCCCAGCATTTT

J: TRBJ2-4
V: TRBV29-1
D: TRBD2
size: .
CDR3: CSVDQSGTNIQYF
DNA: TGCAGCGTTGATCAGAGCGGGACAAACATTCAGTACTTC

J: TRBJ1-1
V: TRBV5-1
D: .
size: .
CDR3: CASSLQGDTEAFF
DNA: TGCGCCAGCAGCTTACAGGGTGACACTGAAGCTTTCTTT

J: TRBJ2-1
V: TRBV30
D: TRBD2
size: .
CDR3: CAWAGGTNLYNEQFF
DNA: TGTGCCTGGGCGGGGGGGACTAACCTATACAATGAGCAGTTCTTC

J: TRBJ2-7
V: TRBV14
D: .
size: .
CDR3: CASSTRISDEQYF
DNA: TGTGCCAGCAGCACCAGGATATCTGACGAGCAGTACTTC

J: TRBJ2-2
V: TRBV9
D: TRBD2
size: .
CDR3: CASSVGVSGGASPVTGELFF
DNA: TGTGCCAGCAGCGTAGGGGTTAGCGGGGGGGCCTCTCCGGTCACCGGGGAGCTGTTTTTT

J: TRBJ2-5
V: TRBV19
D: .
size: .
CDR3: CASSRETGSGTQYF
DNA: TGTGCCAGTAGTAGGGAAACAGGGTCGGGGACCCAGTACTTC

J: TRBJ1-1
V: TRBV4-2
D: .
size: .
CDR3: CASSQSSGQWGAFF
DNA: TGTGCCAGCAGCCAATCGTCCGGACAGTGGGGAGCTTTCTTT

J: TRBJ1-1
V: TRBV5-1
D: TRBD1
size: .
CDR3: CASSGRTGGVNTEAFF
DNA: TGCGCCAGCAGCGGGCGGACAGGGGGAGTGAACACTGAAGCTTTCTTT

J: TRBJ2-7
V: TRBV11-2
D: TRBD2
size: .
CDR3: CASSSGTSGFYEQYF
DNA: TGTGCCAGCAGCTCTGGGACTAGCGGATTCTACGAGCAGTACTTC

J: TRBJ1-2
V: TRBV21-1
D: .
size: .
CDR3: CASICPGTGDRYGYTF
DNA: TGTGCCAGCATCTGTCCCGGGACAGGAGATAGGTATGGCTACACCTTC

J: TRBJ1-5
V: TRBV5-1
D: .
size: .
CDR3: CASSLVSGGEPQHF
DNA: TGCGCCAGCAGCTTGGTATCCGGGGGAGAGCCCCAGCATTTT

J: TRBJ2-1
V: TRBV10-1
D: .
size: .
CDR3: CASSERGGGYNEQFF
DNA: TGCGCCAGCAGTGAGAGAGGGGGGGGATACAATGAGCAGTTCTTC

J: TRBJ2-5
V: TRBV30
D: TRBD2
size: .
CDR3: CAGSQGGLAETQYF
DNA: TGTGCCGGATCCCAGGGGGGACTAGCGGAGACCCAGTACTTC

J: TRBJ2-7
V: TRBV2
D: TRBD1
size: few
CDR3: CASSETQTGGPFEQYF
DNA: TGTGCCAGCAGTGAAACCCAGACAGGGGGCCCCTTTGAGCAGTACTTC

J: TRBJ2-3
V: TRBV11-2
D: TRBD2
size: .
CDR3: CASSLNGLAGVIDTQYF
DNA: TGTGCCAGCAGCTTGAATGGACTAGCGGGAGTAATAGATACGCAGTATTTT

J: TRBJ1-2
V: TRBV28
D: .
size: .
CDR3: CASRDTGLGYGYTF
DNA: TGTGCCAGCAGGGATACAGGGTTGGGCTATGGCTACACCTTC

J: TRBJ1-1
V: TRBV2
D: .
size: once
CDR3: CASRLIKTANTEAFF
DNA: TGTGCCAGCAGATTAATAAAGACAGCGAACACTGAAGCTTTCTTT

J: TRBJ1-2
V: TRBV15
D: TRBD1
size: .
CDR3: CATSILGQGKVHTF
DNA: TGTGCCACCAGCATTCTGGGACAGGGAAAAGTTCACACCTTC

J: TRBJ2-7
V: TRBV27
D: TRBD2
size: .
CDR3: CATRTSGRSEQYF
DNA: TGTGCCACCCGGACTAGCGGGAGAAGCGAGCAGTACTTC

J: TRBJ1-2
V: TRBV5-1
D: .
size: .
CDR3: CASSRGTVNYGYTF
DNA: TGCGCCAGCAGCCGCGGGACTGTCAACTATGGCTACACCTTC

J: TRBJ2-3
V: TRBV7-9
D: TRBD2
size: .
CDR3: CASSSIAGEADTQYF
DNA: TGTGCCAGCAGCTCCATAGCGGGGGAGGCAGATACGCAGTATTTT

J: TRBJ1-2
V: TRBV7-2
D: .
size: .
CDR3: CASSLPQGSGYTF
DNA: TGTGCCAGCAGCTTACCGCAGGGTTCTGGCTACACCTTC

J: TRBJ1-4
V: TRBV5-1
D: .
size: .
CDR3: CASSEASTNEKLFF
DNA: TGCGCCAGCAGCGAGGCCTCTACTAATGAAAAACTGTTTTTT

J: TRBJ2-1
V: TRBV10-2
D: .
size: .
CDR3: CASGTTSSYNEQFF
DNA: TGCGCCAGCGGAACTACCAGCTCCTACAATGAGCAGTTCTTC

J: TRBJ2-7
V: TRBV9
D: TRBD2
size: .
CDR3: CASSPFVQGLAGGGYEQYF
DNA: TGTGCCAGCAGCCCATTCGTTCAGGGACTAGCGGGTGGGGGGTACGAGCAGTACTTC

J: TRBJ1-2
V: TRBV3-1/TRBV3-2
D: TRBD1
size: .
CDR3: CASSLMDRWDGYTF
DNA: TGTGCCAGCAGCCTTATGGACAGGTGGGATGGCTACACCTTC

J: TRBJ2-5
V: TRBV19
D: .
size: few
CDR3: CASSSLAKGGETQYF
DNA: TGTGCCAGTAGCTCACTAGCGAAGGGGGGGGAGACCCAGTACTTC

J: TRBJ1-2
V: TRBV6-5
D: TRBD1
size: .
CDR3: CASRAKGARGGYTF
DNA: TGTGCCAGCAGGGCCAAGGGGGCGCGCGGTGGCTACACCTTC

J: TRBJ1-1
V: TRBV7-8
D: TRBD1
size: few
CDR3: CASSQGQGVTEAFF
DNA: TGTGCCAGCAGCCAAGGACAGGGTGTCACTGAAGCTTTCTTT

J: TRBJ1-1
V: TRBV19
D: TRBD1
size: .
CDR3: CASRRTGLNTEAFF
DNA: TGTGCCAGCCGGAGGACAGGATTGAACACTGAAGCTTTCTTT

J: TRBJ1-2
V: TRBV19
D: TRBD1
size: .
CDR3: CASTHDRGAGYTF
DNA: TGTGCCAGTACCCACGACAGGGGGGCTGGCTACACCTTC

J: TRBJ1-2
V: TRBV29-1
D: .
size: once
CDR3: CSVEMEGYGYTF
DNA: TGCAGCGTTGAAATGGAGGGCTATGGCTACACCTTC

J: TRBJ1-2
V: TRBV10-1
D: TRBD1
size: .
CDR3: CASPRTGGGGGYTF
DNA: TGCGCCAGTCCGAGGACAGGGGGCGGCGGGGGCTACACCTTC

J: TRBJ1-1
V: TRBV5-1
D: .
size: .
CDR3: CASSLNRANEAFF
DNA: TGCGCCAGCAGCTTGAACAGGGCTAATGAAGCTTTCTTT